This T cell receptor beta chain was identified in a study of shared clonotypes between healthy human individuals. Measured with immunoSEQ multiplex PCR; TCRdb has only the in-frame clones, and not every one. Of about 2,100,000 clones in the sample, approximately 94% were seen once. Study-wide results and caveats: Across subsets, estimated richness was generally greater for naive than for memory populations.

Naive CD8 cells were CD45RO-negative, positively selected for CCR7, excluding terminally differentiated effector memory CD45RA+ cells. The donors, all of them Caucasian adults, lived in Nashville, Tennessee. The table lists this clone with a few counts. Its specificity is not known. The length of the CDR3 is 13 residues. V lost 1 base, J lost 7 bases, and 11 bases lay in between. Germline values: CDR1 SGDLS, CDR2 YYNGEE. This receptor was obtained from a man aged 18 to 29 in good health. Some clones in this sample may be carry-over from other donors' samples. The chain uses TRBV9 and TRBJ1-1; D gene ambiguous. The sequenced sample was naive CD8+ T cells from PBMCs. The CDR3 DNA reads TGTGCCAGCAGCGTAACCACGAGTGGTGAAGCTTTCTTT. This gives the protein CASSVTTSGEAFF.